These 14 T cell receptor beta chains originate from one sample sequenced in a study of T cells in Graves' hyperthyroidism and ophthalmopathy. RNA transcripts provided the source from which TCR beta CDR3 regions were amplified. HTBI primers drove first-round RT-PCR of the TCR CDR3. TCRdb reprocessed the multiplex PCR reads with MiXCR, giving one entry per CDR3 protein. This sample yields 690,000 or so distinct CDR3 sequences, of which around 19% are seen a single time; around 17% belongs to the top ten. Sequenced sample: blood. The receptors shown here come from a woman aged 50 to 65 with Graves' hyperthyroidism that later progressed to Graves' ophthalmopathy.

The rearrangement links TRBV5-5 to TRBJ1-5, with TRBD1 identical over 7 bases. This CDR3 region has 15 residues. Germline V gives CDR1 SGHKS, CDR2 YYEKEE (reference sequence). V lost 0 bases, J lost 2 bases, and 2 bases stayed unmatched. CDR3 bases: TGTGCCAGCAGCTTGGCGGACAGGCGCAATCAGCCCCAGCATTTT. Translated, it gives CASSLADRRNQPQHF.

This clonotype was seen many times. J is TRBJ1-2 and V is TRBV7-2; 10 nucleotides align to TRBD1. The CDR3 runs to 16 residues. In germline, CDR1 is SGHTA, CDR2 FQGNSA. The ends lost 3 bases at V and 0 bases at J; junction bases unmatched: 4. The CDR3 coding sequence is TGTGCCAGCAGCTTGGGACAGGGGAGAGCTAACTATGGCTACACCTTC. Its translation: CASSLGQGRANYGYTF. Together with reference TRBV7-2 and TRBJ1-2, the CDR3 gives the full variable domain: GAGVSQSPSNKVTEKGKDVELRCDPISGHTALYWYRQSLGQGLEFLIYFQGNSAPDKSGLPSDRFSAERTGGSVSTLTIQRTQQEDSAVYLCASSLGQGRANYGYTFGSGTRLTVV.

This clonotype was detected a few times. The J gene is TRBJ1-2, the V gene TRBV7-2; no reliable D call. The CDR3 consists of 15 residues. The ends were cut back, 3 bases at V and 0 bases at J, with 11 bases in the middle. The germline CDR1 and CDR2 sequences are SGHTA and FQGNSA. The CDR3 sequence is CASSFEQKANYGYTF. In DNA form, the CDR3 reads TGTGCCAGCAGCTTTGAACAGAAAGCTAACTATGGCTACACCTTC. Full variable domain (missing parts from reference TRBV7-2 and TRBJ1-2): GAGVSQSPSNKVTEKGKDVELRCDPISGHTALYWYRQSLGQGLEFLIYFQGNSAPDKSGLPSDRFSAERTGGSVSTLTIQRTQQEDSAVYLCASSFEQKANYGYTFGSGTRLTVV.

This clonotype was counted many times. V usage is TRBV3-1 and J usage is TRBJ1-5; 7 bases are a match to TRBD1. Germline values: CDR1 LGHDT, CDR2 YNNKEL (reference sequence). Losses at the gene ends were 9 bases for V and 3 bases for J; bases not matched to a gene: 8. The CDR3 totals 14 residues. This CDR3 is CASSGDRVNQPQHF. The CDR3 DNA reads TGTGCCAGTAGCGGAGACAGGGTCAATCAGCCCCAGCATTTT.

V and J are TRBV19 and TRBJ2-6, with D possibly matching TRBD1 (6 bases). CDR1 and CDR2 from the germline V gene are LNHDA and SQIVND (reference sequence). CDR3 size: 16 residues. The V end lost 7 bases, the J end lost 0 bases, and 13 bases lay between the germline ends. CDR3 amino acids: CASTQLGASGANVLTF. The CDR3 DNA is TGTGCCAGTACCCAGTTGGGGGCCTCTGGGGCCAACGTCCTGACTTTC.

The genes are TRBV10-1 and TRBJ2-1; perhaps TRBD1 as D (5 bases). The CDR3 totals 16 residues. The germline V gene encodes CDR1 WNHNN and CDR2 SYGVQD (reference sequence). Trimming removed 0 bases from V and 2 bases from J, with 11 bases in between. The CDR3 is CASSESKGETYNEQFF. CDR3 DNA: TGCGCCAGCAGTGAGTCGAAAGGGGAAACCTACAATGAGCAGTTCTTC.

The chain's CDR3 is CSVRQGRGNIQYF. The DNA for the CDR3 is TGCAGTGTTCGGCAGGGGCGCGGGAACATTCAGTACTTC. The V and J genes are TRBV20-1 and TRBJ2-4, with D possibly being TRBD1 (6 bases). Looked up from germline, CDR1 is DFQATT and CDR2 is SNEGSKA (reference sequence). V shed 7 bases and J shed 7 bases, with 17 bases lying between them. CDR3 length: 13 amino acids.

CDR3: CSVYSSTDTQYF. The CDR3 DNA reads TGCAGTGTCTATTCTAGCACAGATACGCAGTATTTT. The V gene is TRBV20-1, the J gene TRBJ2-3, with D unresolved. V lost 7 bases, J lost 0 bases, and 8 bases lay in between. Germline loops: CDR1 DFQATT, CDR2 SNEGSKA (reference sequence). The CDR3 runs to 12 residues.

This clonotype was detected ten times or more. The gene calls are TRBV2 and TRBJ1-1; no reliable D call. V gave up 3 bases and J gave up 4 bases, with 15 bases separating them. The CDR3 loop spans 15 amino acids. Germline loops: CDR1 SNHLY, CDR2 FYNNEI. The CDR3 is CASSDRRARRTEAFF. Here the CDR3 DNA reads TGTGCCAGCAGTGATCGTCGAGCTCGTCGCACTGAAGCTTTCTTT.

This chain joins TRBV4-1 and TRBJ2-2; TRBD2 aligns across 7 bases. Germline V lookup: CDR1 MGHRA, CDR2 YSYEKL. J gave up 7 bases and V 8 bases, and 10 bases lay outside the gene matches. The CDR3 loop spans 14 amino acids. The CDR3 is CASRWDREVGELFF. The CDR3 DNA is TGCGCCAGCCGATGGGATCGGGAGGTCGGGGAGCTGTTTTTT.

The genes are TRBV20-1 and TRBJ2-3; 10 bases match TRBD2. Germline CDR1 is DFQATT and CDR2 is SNEGSKA (reference sequence). The trim removed 3 bases at V and 5 bases at J, leaving 8 bases unmatched. The CDR3 is made up of 15 amino acids. This chain's CDR3 is CSARAPAGGVDTQYF. CDR3 nucleotide sequence: TGCAGTGCTAGGGCCCCAGCGGGGGGGGTAGATACGCAGTATTTT.

The rearrangement links TRBV6-1 to TRBJ1-6; D not resolved. In germline, CDR1 is MNHNS, CDR2 SASEGT. V lost 7 bases, J lost 5 bases, and 6 bases lay in between. This CDR3 is built from 12 residues. The CDR3 DNA reads TGTGCCAGCACAGTGGATAATTCACCCCTCCACTTT. Translated: CASTVDNSPLHF.

This clonotype was detected only a few times. The J gene is TRBJ1-1, the V gene TRBV9; 12 nucleotides agree with TRBD1. This CDR3 contains 16 residues. Per germline, CDR1 SGDLS and CDR2 YYNGEE. V shed 7 bases and J 3 bases; nucleotides not matched to a gene: 10. The DNA of the CDR3 is TGTGCCAGCGCGCCGGGACAGGGGGCGGATTACACTGAAGCTTTCTTT. Translation: CASAPGQGADYTEAFF.

The rearrangement uses TRBV12-3 or TRBV12-4 and TRBJ2-5, with 9 positions matching TRBD1. This CDR3 has 15 residues. V shed 4 bases, J shed 4 bases, and the junction held 7 bases outside the gene matches. The CDR3 region has the DNA TGTGCCAGCAGTTCACAGGGGGCGGAGGTAGAGACCCAGTACTTC. It encodes CASSSQGAEVETQYF.